The entry below gives a single T cell receptor (beta chain) sequence along with its context. Its antigen is still unknown. Sorted-subset replicate PCR reactions contained 200 to 250 ng DNA, corresponding to 29,000 or so T cell genomes. TCRdb's copy holds only in-frame clones and misses some; the assay was immunoSEQ multiplex PCR. Here the sample spans some 1,900,000 clones, roughly 94% being singletons. Positive CCR7 selection of CD45RO-negative cells yielded the naive CD8 cells, and terminally differentiated effector memory CD45RA+ cells were excluded. The data were taken from a study of shared clonotypes between healthy human individuals. Study-level information: The cohort had two women and a few men, ages 18 to 49.

General study findings and limits: Among non-shared clonotypes, generation probabilities were lower than among those shared by all four donors.

The CDR3 sequence is 16 residues long. CDR1 is WSHSY and CDR2 is SAAADI in the germline V gene. Trimming pared 0 bases from V and 6 bases from J, leaving 14 bases between. The chain is built from TRBV10-2 and TRBJ2-2; perhaps TRBD2 as D (7 bases). The receptor comes from a man aged 18 to 30 in good health. Specimen: naive CD8+ T cells sorted from blood. The CDR3 DNA follows: TGCGCCAGCAGTGAGTCAGCCGGGGGGCGGTCCGGGGAGCTGTTTTTT. Translated: CASSESAGGRSGELFF.